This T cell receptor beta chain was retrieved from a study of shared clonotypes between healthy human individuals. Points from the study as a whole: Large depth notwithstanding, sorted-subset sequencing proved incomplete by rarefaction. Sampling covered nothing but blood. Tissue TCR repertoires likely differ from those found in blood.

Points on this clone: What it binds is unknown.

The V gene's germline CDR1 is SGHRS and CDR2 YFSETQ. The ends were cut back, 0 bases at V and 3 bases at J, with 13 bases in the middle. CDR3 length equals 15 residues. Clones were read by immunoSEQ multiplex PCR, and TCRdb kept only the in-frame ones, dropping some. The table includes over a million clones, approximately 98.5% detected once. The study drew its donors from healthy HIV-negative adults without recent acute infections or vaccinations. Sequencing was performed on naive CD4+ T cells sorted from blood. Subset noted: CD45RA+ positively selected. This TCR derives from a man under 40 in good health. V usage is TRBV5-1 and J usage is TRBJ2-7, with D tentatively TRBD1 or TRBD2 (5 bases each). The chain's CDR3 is CASSLAPGALYEQYF. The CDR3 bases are TGCGCCAGCAGCTTGGCCCCCGGGGCTCTCTACGAGCAGTACTTC.